The 27 T cell receptor beta chains listed next were all sequenced from one sample in a study of T cell repertoires in cytomegalovirus infection. No antigen has been identified for these receptors. TCRdb fed the reads into MiXCR, producing one record per CDR3 protein. The sample yields approximately 150,000 distinct CDR3 sequences, 20% to 25% seen once. The input for sequencing was CD8+ T cells from cultured PBMCs, taken from culture after CMV antigen stimulation. Every receptor here comes from a human donor in good health (CMV status not recorded). Some clones in this sample may be carry-over from other donors' samples.

V is TRBV6-6 and J is TRBJ2-2; a weak D match, TRBD1 (6 bases). Looked up from germline, CDR1 is MNHNY and CDR2 is SVGAGI (reference sequence). This CDR3 spans 13 amino acids. The V end was cut by 10 bases, the J end by 4 bases, with 13 bases between. As DNA, the CDR3 is TGTGCCATACTACAGGGTCTCACCGGGGAGCTGTTTTTT. As protein: CAILQGLTGELFF.

The CDR3 loop is CASSLGEGAEAFF. The CDR3, as DNA: TGTGCCAGCAGCTTAGGGGAAGGGGCTGAAGCTTTCTTT. The chain combines TRBV7-7 with TRBJ1-1; TRBD1 might be the D (5 bases). The V end was cut by 1 base, the J end by 6 bases, with 9 bases between. This CDR3 region has 13 residues. Germline CDR1 SSHAT, CDR2 FNYEAQ (reference sequence).

The chain links TRBV7-9 to TRBJ2-7; 9 bases map to TRBD1. The CDR3 extends over 15 amino acids. The germline V gene has CDR1 SEHNR and CDR2 FQNEAQ (reference sequence). J gave up 3 bases and V 3 bases, and 6 bases lay outside the gene matches. CDR3 coding DNA: TGTGCCAGCAGCTTGCCCAGGACAGGGGACTACGAGCAGTACTTC. Translating it yields CASSLPRTGDYEQYF. Based on the CDR3 plus reference TRBV7-9 and TRBJ2-7, the full variable domain is DTGVSQNPRHKITKRGQNVTFRCDPISEHNRLYWYRQTLGQGPEFLTYFQNEAQLEKSRLLSDRFSAERPKGSFSTLEIQRTEQGDSAMYLCASSLPRTGDYEQYFGPGTRLTVT.

This clonotype has a handful of counts. CDR3 in DNA: TGTGCCAGCAGTTCTCCCGGGACAGGGTATCAGCCCCAGCATTTT. This encodes CASSSPGTGYQPQHF. V and J are TRBV12-3 or TRBV12-4 and TRBJ1-5, with 9 bases aligning to TRBD1. With V trimmed by 4 bases and J by 5 bases, 6 bases remained unmatched. This CDR3 has 15 residues.

The rearrangement joins TRBV4-1 to TRBJ1-2; the D is unclear. From germline, CDR1 is MGHRA and CDR2 YSYEKL. Trimming cost V 8 bases and J 0 bases, with 22 bases left between them. The CDR3 runs to 17 residues. CDR3 nucleotides: TGCGCCAGCTCTCCGAAGGGCGCCGGGCCAGCTAACTATGGCTACACCTTC. This sequence encodes CASSPKGAGPANYGYTF.

The chain is built from TRBV11-2 and TRBJ1-2, with D tentatively TRBD1 (5 bases). Trimming left V 0 bases short and J 6 bases short, with 8 bases between. This CDR3 has 13 residues. Germline assignment: CDR1 SGHAT and CDR2 FQNNGV. CDR3 nucleotide sequence: TGTGCCAGCAGCTTAGATCCAGGGAATGGCTACACCTTC. It yields the protein CASSLDPGNGYTF.

This clonotype was seen a handful of times. The J gene is TRBJ2-2, the V gene TRBV6-1, with 7 bases lining up with TRBD1. This CDR3 contains 16 residues. Per germline, CDR1 MNHNS and CDR2 SASEGT. V lost 5 bases and J lost 2; bases outside the gene matches: 8. The CDR3 nucleotides read TGTGCCAGCAGTAACCACAGGGGAGAAAACACCGGGGAGCTGTTTTTT. Translating gives CASSNHRGENTGELFF.

This clonotype was counted only a few times. The chain recombines TRBV7-8 with TRBJ1-1, with TRBD1 as a possible D gene (5 bases). CDR3 length: 16 amino acids. The germline V gene has CDR1 SGHVS and CDR2 FQNEAQ. With 1 base removed from V and 0 bases from J, the gap between germline ends came to 12 bases. The CDR3 is CASSLGGADLNTEAFF. The CDR3 nucleotides read TGTGCCAGCAGCTTAGGCGGGGCCGACTTGAACACTGAAGCTTTCTTT.

The rearrangement joins TRBV7-9 to TRBJ1-2; D is unclear. Trimming cost V 5 bases and J 1 base, with 17 bases left between them. The CDR3 spans 16 residues. Germline assignment: CDR1 SEHNR and CDR2 FQNEAQ (reference sequence). The CDR3, as DNA: TGTGCCAGCAGCAACCCCAACGGAGGTCTTAACTATGGCTACACCTTC. As protein: CASSNPNGGLNYGYTF.

The chain has TRBV27 and TRBJ1-2; 9 bases fit TRBD1. The V gene's germline CDR1 is MNHEY and CDR2 SMNVEV (reference sequence). The CDR3 sequence is 16 residues long. The V and J ends lost 5 bases and 0 bases, in that order; junction bases with no gene match: 7. CDR3 amino acids: CASSTRDRVSNYGYTF. In DNA form, the CDR3 reads TGTGCCAGCAGTACCCGGGACAGGGTTTCTAACTATGGCTACACCTTC.

In its sample, this clonotype was seen a few times. The J gene is TRBJ1-1, the V gene TRBV12-3 or TRBV12-4, with D tentatively TRBD1 (6 bases). The CDR3 totals 13 residues. V lost 4 bases and J lost 2, with 8 bases in between. The CDR3 region is CASSYRANTEAFF. Written as DNA, the CDR3 is TGTGCCAGCAGTTACAGGGCTAACACTGAAGCTTTCTTT.

There are a few counts of this clonotype. The V gene is TRBV19, the J gene TRBJ2-5; TRBD2 aligns across 11 bases. V lost 5 bases and J lost 4; bases outside the gene matches: 3. Germline CDR1 is LNHDA and CDR2 is SQIVND (reference sequence). This CDR3 spans 14 amino acids. CDR3 in amino acids: CASSATSGRETQYF. As DNA, the CDR3 is TGTGCCAGTAGTGCCACTAGCGGGAGAGAGACCCAGTACTTC.

The rearrangement uses TRBV7-8 and TRBJ2-1; 10 bases fit TRBD2. The CDR3 is 16 residues long. Trimming took 4 bases from V and 4 from J; bases not matched to a gene: 7. CDR1 and CDR2 from the germline V gene are SGHVS and FQNEAQ. The CDR3 bases are TGTGCCAGCAGCTCGGAAGCGGGAGGGTTGTACAATGAGCAGTTCTTC. Residues: CASSSEAGGLYNEQFF.

CDR3 nucleotide sequence: TGTGCCAGCAGCCCGAGGGAAGGGAGTTTTAACTATGGCTACACCTTC. It yields the protein CASSPREGSFNYGYTF. The chain couples TRBV7-9 to TRBJ1-2; D ambiguous. V was clipped by 5 bases and J by 1 base, with 17 bases between them. From germline, CDR1 is SEHNR and CDR2 FQNEAQ (reference sequence). CDR3 length: 16 amino acids. The full variable domain, its missing parts supplied by reference TRBV7-9 and TRBJ1-2, is DTGVSQNPRHKITKRGQNVTFRCDPISEHNRLYWYRQTLGQGPEFLTYFQNEAQLEKSRLLSDRFSAERPKGSFSTLEIQRTEQGDSAMYLCASSPREGSFNYGYTFGSGTRLTVV.

This clonotype was detected a few times. V usage is TRBV6-1 and J usage is TRBJ2-7, with D perhaps TRBD1 or TRBD2 (5 bases each). Germline-derived CDR1 and CDR2 are MNHNS and SASEGT. The germline V and J ends were trimmed by 2 bases and 5 bases, with 13 bases remaining between them. The CDR3 contains 14 residues. CDR3 loop: CASSENPGSNEQYF. CDR3 sequence (DNA): TGTGCCAGCAGTGAAAACCCAGGGAGCAACGAGCAGTACTTC.

The J gene is TRBJ2-5, the V gene TRBV25-1; 8 bases match TRBD1. Looked up from germline, CDR1 is MGHDK and CDR2 is SYGVNS. After removal of 8 bases from V and 5 bases from J, the junction contained 7 bases not matched to a gene. This CDR3 contains 13 residues. The CDR3 sequence: CASGQGYGETQYF. CDR3 nucleotides: TGTGCCAGCGGACAGGGATACGGGGAGACCCAGTACTTC.

The V and J genes are TRBV10-3 and TRBJ1-6; D remains unclear. Germline CDR1 is ENHRY and CDR2 is SYGVKD. The CDR3 runs 15 residues. Trimming removed 0 bases from V and 8 bases from J, with 11 bases in between. The CDR3 DNA reads as TGTGCCATCAGTGAGTCGAAGAGGATAGATTCACCCCTCCACTTT. This translates into CAISESKRIDSPLHF.

The chain uses TRBV20-1 and TRBJ2-7, with D hard to call. Germline values: CDR1 DFQATT, CDR2 SNEGSKA (reference sequence). This CDR3 has 15 amino acids. V lost 4 bases, J lost 2 bases, and 18 bases lay in between. The CDR3 sequence: CSANDLLSVPYEQYF. CDR3 DNA: TGCAGTGCTAACGATTTGCTGTCAGTCCCCTACGAGCAGTACTTC.

This clonotype occurred a few times. This sequence joins TRBV7-6 and TRBJ1-2; D is unresolved. Between the trimmed V and J ends, which lost 6 bases and 5 bases, there was a span of 10 bases. Germline V gene sequence: CDR1 SGHVS, CDR2 FNYEAQ. CDR3 length: 12 amino acids. The DNA for the CDR3 is TGTGCCAGCAGTGGGTCGGGGTATGGCTACACCTTC. The encoded protein is CASSGSGYGYTF. Together with reference TRBV7-6 and TRBJ1-2, the CDR3 gives the full variable domain: GAGVSQSPRYKVTKRGQDVALRCDPISGHVSLYWYRQALGQGPEFLTYFNYEAQQDKSGLPNDRFSAERPEGSISTLTIQRTEQRDSAMYRCASSGSGYGYTFGSGTRLTVV.

The rearrangement links TRBV4-1 to TRBJ1-6; D not certain. The CDR3 runs to 16 residues. Trimming shortened V by 0 bases and J by 3 bases, and 9 bases separated the two germline ends. Germline values: CDR1 MGHRA, CDR2 YSYEKL. CDR3 nucleotide sequence: TGCGCCAGCAGCCAAGAAAAAGGGATCTATAATTCACCCCTCCACTTT. Its translation is CASSQEKGIYNSPLHF.

This chain uses TRBV7-9 with TRBJ1-2, with 8 bases matching TRBD1. This CDR3 comprises 14 residues. Trimming at V came to 4 bases and at J to 4 bases, leaving 5 bases not matched to a gene. Germline CDR1 SEHNR, CDR2 FQNEAQ (reference sequence). The CDR3 DNA reads TGTGCCAGCAGCTGGGGGACAGGACGCTATGGCTACACCTTC. This codes for CASSWGTGRYGYTF. Full variable domain (rest looked up from reference TRBV7-9 and TRBJ1-2): DTGVSQNPRHKITKRGQNVTFRCDPISEHNRLYWYRQTLGQGPEFLTYFQNEAQLEKSRLLSDRFSAERPKGSFSTLEIQRTEQGDSAMYLCASSWGTGRYGYTFGSGTRLTVV.

The chain links TRBV28 to TRBJ1-4; D is possibly TRBD1 (5 bases). V shed 8 bases and J shed 7 bases, with 5 bases lying between them. Germline CDR1 MDHEN, CDR2 SYDVKM. The CDR3 loop spans 10 amino acids. CDR3 in DNA: TGTGCCAGCGGGGGTGAAAAACTGTTTTTT. Amino acids: CASGGEKLFF.

This clonotype came up a few times. V and J are TRBV7-2 and TRBJ1-2; tentatively, D is TRBD1 (5 bases). In germline, CDR1 is SGHTA, CDR2 FQGNSA. This CDR3 region has 14 residues. With 5 bases removed from V and 2 bases from J, the gap between germline ends came to 12 bases. This CDR3 is CASSAGQGNYGYTF. CDR3 bases: TGTGCCAGCAGCGCAGGGCAGGGAAACTATGGCTACACCTTC.

This clonotype was counted only a few times. The chain recombines TRBV12-3 or TRBV12-4 with TRBJ1-4; tentatively, D is TRBD1 (5 bases). This CDR3 contains 15 residues. The germline V and J ends were trimmed by 3 bases and 1 base, with 9 bases remaining between them. CDR3 coding DNA: TGTGCCAGCAGTTTGCAGGGAAGAACTAATGAAAAACTGTTTTTT. It codes for CASSLQGRTNEKLFF.

There are a few counts of this clonotype. This chain joins TRBV14 and TRBJ1-6; D possibly corresponds to TRBD1 (5 bases). The germline CDR1 and CDR2 sequences are SGHDN and FVKESK. Trimming removed 0 bases from V and 6 bases from J, with 12 bases in between. The CDR3 covers 16 residues. In DNA form, the CDR3 reads TGTGCCAGCAGCCAAGATGTAGGAGGGGTTAATTCACCCCTCCACTTT. Protein sequence: CASSQDVGGVNSPLHF.

Only one count was recorded for this clonotype. V usage is TRBV27 and J usage is TRBJ2-1; D is perhaps TRBD1 (6 bases). With 5 bases removed from V and 6 bases from J, the gap between germline ends came to 11 bases. Per the germline V gene, CDR1 is MNHEY and CDR2 is SMNVEV (reference sequence). This CDR3 is built from 13 residues. The CDR3 DNA reads as TGTGCCAGCAGTCTCAGGGGTCGCAATGAGCAGTTCTTC. Residues: CASSLRGRNEQFF.

This chain joins TRBV20-1 and TRBJ2-1; D uncertain. Germline values: CDR1 DFQATT, CDR2 SNEGSKA (reference sequence). The CDR3 loop spans 15 amino acids. V was cut by 0 bases and J by 7 bases, with 16 bases left in between. The CDR3 bases are TGCAGTGCTAGAGATCTCAGACTCCCCAAGAATGAGCAGTTCTTC. Translation: CSARDLRLPKNEQFF.